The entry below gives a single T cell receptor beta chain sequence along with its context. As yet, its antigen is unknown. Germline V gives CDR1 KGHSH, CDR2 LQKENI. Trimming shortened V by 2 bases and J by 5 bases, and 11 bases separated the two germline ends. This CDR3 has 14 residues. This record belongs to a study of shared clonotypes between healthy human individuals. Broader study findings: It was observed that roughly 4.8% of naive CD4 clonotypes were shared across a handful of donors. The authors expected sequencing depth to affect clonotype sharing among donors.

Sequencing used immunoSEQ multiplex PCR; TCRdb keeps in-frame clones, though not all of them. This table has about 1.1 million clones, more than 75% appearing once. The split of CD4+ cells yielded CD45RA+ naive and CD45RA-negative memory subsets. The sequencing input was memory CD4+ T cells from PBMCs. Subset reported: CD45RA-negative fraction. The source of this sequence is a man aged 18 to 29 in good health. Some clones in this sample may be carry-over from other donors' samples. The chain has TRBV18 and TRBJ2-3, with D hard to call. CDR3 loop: CASSPALARDTQYF. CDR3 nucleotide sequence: TGTGCCAGCTCACCAGCGTTGGCTCGAGATACGCAGTATTTT.